This passage covers 26 T cell receptor beta chains from one sample sequenced in a study of shared clonotypes between healthy human individuals. The protocol was immunoSEQ multiplex PCR, while the TCRdb copy is restricted to in-frame clones and leaves out a portion. The sample shows a few million clones, 85% to 95% of them seen only once. The sequencing input was naive CD4+ T cells from PBMCs. The subset here: CD45RA+ positively selected. Every receptor here comes from a young man in good health. Some clones in this sample may be carry-over from other donors' samples.

The gene calls are TRBV6-1 and TRBJ2-3, with TRBD1 matching over 10 bases. V shed 3 bases and J 6 bases; nucleotides not matched to a gene: 3. The CDR3 sequence is 14 residues long. Germline-derived CDR1 and CDR2 are MNHNS and SASEGT. The CDR3: CASSERTGGDTQYF. The DNA of the CDR3 is TGTGCCAGCAGTGAGCGGACAGGGGGTGATACGCAGTATTTT.

This clone was found a few times. The rearrangement joins TRBV11-2 to TRBJ2-1, with TRBD2 matching over 9 bases. Germline CDR1 and CDR2: SGHAT and FQNNGV. This CDR3 spans 16 amino acids. The V gene end was trimmed by 1 base and the J gene end by 6 bases; junction bases not matched to a gene: 7. In DNA form, the CDR3 reads TGTGCCAGCAGCTTAGCCCTTAGCGGGAGAGGCAATGAGCAGTTCTTC. It specifies CASSLALSGRGNEQFF.

Remarks on this clone: Other nucleotide sequences from this sample produce the same CDR3. The V gene is TRBV5-4, the J gene TRBJ2-1; D uncertain. This CDR3 has 13 amino acids. The V end lost 0 bases, the J end lost 3 bases, and 4 bases lay between the germline ends. Germline CDR1 SGHNT, CDR2 YYREEE (reference sequence). DNA of the CDR3: TGTGCCAGCAGCTTGGACAGCTACAATGAGCAGTTCTTC. This encodes CASSLDSYNEQFF.

This clone was seen once. V gene TRBV4-3 combines with J gene TRBJ2-1; 14 positions match TRBD2. Germline CDR1 reads LGHNA; CDR2 reads YSLEER. J gave up 6 bases and V 2 bases, and 12 bases lay outside the gene matches. The length of the CDR3 is 19 residues. The CDR3 nucleotides read TGCGCCAGCAGCCAAAGTGGGCCGGGACTAGCGGGAGTACCCAATGAGCAGTTCTTC. Residues: CASSQSGPGLAGVPNEQFF.

The genes are TRBV27 and TRBJ1-1; 10 bases line up with TRBD1. Losses at the gene ends were 1 base for V and 0 bases for J; bases not matched to a gene: 5. This CDR3 spans 17 amino acids. CDR1 MNHEY and CDR2 SMNVEV come from the germline V gene (reference sequence). CDR3 amino acids: CASSLWGQGTMNTEAFF. CDR3 nucleotides: TGTGCCAGCAGTTTATGGGGACAGGGGACCATGAACACTGAAGCTTTCTTT.

The chain recombines TRBV14 with TRBJ2-1, with D perhaps matching TRBD2 (5 bases). The germline gives CDR1 SGHDN, CDR2 FVKESK. V lost 1 base, J lost 9 bases, and 10 bases lay in between. The CDR3 is 13 residues long. CDR3 nucleotides: TGTGCCAGCAGCCAAGGGGAGTACGCTGAGCAGTTCTTC. Encoded protein: CASSQGEYAEQFF.

Of note for this clone: This specimen includes other DNA sequences encoding the same CDR3. The chain employs TRBV18 and TRBJ2-7; TRBD2 aligns across 8 bases. CDR3 size: 16 residues. Germline assignment: CDR1 KGHSH and CDR2 LQKENI. V lost 2 bases and J lost 0; bases outside the gene matches: 6. As DNA, the CDR3 is TGTGCCAGCTCACCAAACATAGCGGGAAGCTCCTACGAGCAGTACTTC. Translating it yields CASSPNIAGSSYEQYF. Using reference TRBV18 and TRBJ2-7 for the parts outside the CDR3, the full variable domain is NAGVMQNPRHLVRRRGQEARLRCSPMKGHSHVYWYRQLPEEGLKFMVYLQKENIIDESGMPKERFSAEFPKEGPSILRIQQVVRGDSAAYFCASSPNIAGSSYEQYFGPGTRLTVT.

In regard to this clone: Other DNA sequences in the sample encode the same CDR3. This rearrangement joins TRBV7-3 to TRBJ2-7; 7 bases map to TRBD1. In germline, CDR1 is SGHTA, CDR2 FQGTGA. The CDR3 runs 14 residues. The trim removed 5 bases at V and 3 bases at J, leaving 7 bases unmatched. CDR3 sequence reads: CASSPSRDSYEQYF. The CDR3 nucleotides are TGTGCCAGCAGCCCTTCAAGGGACAGCTACGAGCAGTACTTC.

This chain connects TRBV10-3 to TRBJ2-3, with 8 bases aligning to TRBD2. CDR1 is ENHRY, CDR2 SYGVKD, per germline. The J segment lost 2 bases and the V segment lost 4 bases, leaving 5 bases of the junction unmatched. The CDR3 spans 15 residues. CDR3 coding DNA: TGTGCCATCAGTGCGGGAGGGCGTTACACAGATACGCAGTATTTT. It codes for CAISAGGRYTDTQYF.

The rearrangement uses TRBV5-4 and TRBJ1-4, with 8 bases lining up with TRBD1. V lost 4 bases to trimming and J lost 0 bases; unmatched junction nucleotides: 2. Germline-derived CDR1 and CDR2 are SGHNT and YYREEE (reference sequence). CDR3 length equals 15 residues. This chain's CDR3 is CASSTQGATNEKLFF. The CDR3 DNA sequence: TGTGCCAGCAGCACACAGGGGGCAACTAATGAAAAACTGTTTTTT. The full variable domain, with the rest looked up from reference TRBV5-4 and TRBJ1-4, is ETGVTQSPTHLIKTRGQQVTLRCSSQSGHNTVSWYQQALGQGPQFIFQYYREEENGRGNFPPRFSGLQFPNYSSELNVNALELDDSALYLCASSTQGATNEKLFFGSGTQLSVL.

This chain uses TRBV28 with TRBJ1-6; D is unclear. This CDR3 contains 15 residues. Germline V gives CDR1 MDHEN, CDR2 SYDVKM. The ends were cut back, 6 bases at V and 6 bases at J, with 15 bases in the middle. The CDR3 protein is CASSYGVGPNSPLHF. The CDR3 region has the DNA TGTGCCAGCAGCTACGGGGTGGGCCCTAATTCACCCCTCCACTTT.

V is TRBV7-8 and J is TRBJ1-4; D gene ambiguous. The length of the CDR3 is 15 residues. CDR1 is SGHVS, CDR2 FQNEAQ, per germline. V gave up 4 bases and J gave up 10 bases, with 19 bases separating them. The CDR3 loop reads CASSSLERTSGKLFF. DNA of the CDR3: TGTGCCAGCAGCTCCCTTGAGAGGACTTCGGGAAAACTGTTTTTT.

Note on this clone: A much larger clone lies a single base off, so this may be a read error. The chain couples TRBV7-9 to TRBJ2-3, with 11 bases matching TRBD1. The CDR3 spans 14 residues. Trimming removed 6 bases from V and 4 bases from J; junction bases left unmatched: 3. Germline V CDR1 and CDR2: SEHNR, FQNEAQ (reference sequence). The DNA of the CDR3 is TGTGCCAGCAGGAGGACAGGGGGCCCAGATACGCAGTATTTT. It is translated as CASRRTGGPDTQYF. Filled out from reference TRBV7-9 and TRBJ2-3, the complete variable domain reads DTGVSQNPRHKITKRGQNVTFRCDPISEHNRLYWYRQTLGQGPEFLTYFQNEAQLEKSRLLSDRFSAERPKGSFSTLEIQRTEQGDSAMYLCASRRTGGPDTQYFGPGTRLTVL.

The V and J genes are TRBV19 and TRBJ2-7, with 8 bases lining up with TRBD1. V lost 8 bases and J lost 6; bases outside the gene matches: 9. CDR3 length: 13 amino acids. Looked up from germline, CDR1 is LNHDA and CDR2 is SQIVND (reference sequence). CDR3 in DNA: TGTGCCAGTCGGACAACAGGGGGAGGCGAGCAGTACTTC. It translates to CASRTTGGGEQYF.

This chain uses TRBV19 with TRBJ2-2, with 10 bases aligning to TRBD2. This CDR3 has 16 amino acids. Germline V gene sequence: CDR1 LNHDA, CDR2 SQIVND (reference sequence). V lost 7 bases and J lost 3; bases outside the gene matches: 8. The CDR3 DNA is TGTGCCAGTATTAGTAGGCTAGCGGGAGACACCGGGGAGCTGTTTTTT. As protein: CASISRLAGDTGELFF.

The V and J genes are TRBV10-2 and TRBJ2-7, with 7 positions matching TRBD1. With V trimmed by 7 bases and J by 7 bases, 10 bases remained unmatched. Germline-derived CDR1 and CDR2 are WSHSY and SAAADI. The CDR3 sequence is 13 residues long. The chain's CDR3 is CASNLGQHREQYF. The CDR3 DNA reads TGCGCCAGCAACCTGGGACAGCATAGGGAGCAGTACTTC.

This clone is a singleton in its sample. The chain links TRBV6-1 to TRBJ1-2; tentative D call: TRBD1 (5 bases). The V and J ends lost 7 bases and 4 bases respectively, with 13 bases between them. Germline CDR1 reads MNHNS; CDR2 reads SASEGT. This CDR3 spans 13 amino acids. The CDR3 reads CASTLQVPYGYTF. CDR3 sequence (DNA): TGTGCCAGCACCCTACAGGTGCCCTATGGCTACACCTTC.

This rearrangement joins TRBV5-4 to TRBJ2-1; D might be TRBD1 (5 bases). Germline CDR1 is SGHNT and CDR2 is YYREEE (reference sequence). V lost 7 bases to trimming and J lost 8 bases, with 10 bases between them. This CDR3 comprises 11 residues. DNA of the CDR3: TGTGCCAGCTCGCAGGGCCATGAGCAGTTCTTC. Protein sequence: CASSQGHEQFF.

This clone is a singleton in its sample. The V gene is TRBV7-8, the J gene TRBJ1-1; TRBD1 aligns across 9 bases. In germline, CDR1 is SGHVS, CDR2 FQNEAQ. This CDR3 has 14 residues. V shed 5 bases and J 6 bases; nucleotides not matched to a gene: 7. The CDR3 coding sequence is TGTGCCAGCAGCACGGACAGGGGTATGGCTGAAGCTTTCTTT. Protein sequence: CASSTDRGMAEAFF.

This sequence joins TRBV2 and TRBJ1-4; D remains unclear. With 3 bases removed from V and 7 bases from J, the gap between germline ends came to 9 bases. The germline V gene has CDR1 SNHLY and CDR2 FYNNEI. This CDR3 is 13 amino acids long. The CDR3, as DNA: TGTGCCAGCAGTGACCACGTCCGTGAAAAACTGTTTTTT. Amino acid sequence: CASSDHVREKLFF.

This rearrangement joins TRBV4-1 to TRBJ1-3; D unclear. V was pared by 1 base and J by 0 bases, with 13 bases between. The CDR3 has 17 amino acids. Germline V gene data show CDR1 as MGHRA and CDR2 as YSYEKL. CDR3 bases: TGCGCCAGCAGCCAAGGACCCCGACCTTACTCTGGAAACACCATATATTTT. Protein: CASSQGPRPYSGNTIYF.

The chain links TRBV10-3 to TRBJ2-2; unclear D gene. Germline CDR1 reads ENHRY; CDR2 reads SYGVKD. This CDR3 is 17 amino acids long. V dropped 0 bases and J dropped 2 bases, with 13 bases sitting between them. CDR3 sequence reads: CAISESDSGRNTGELFF. The DNA of the CDR3 is TGTGCCATCAGTGAGTCTGACTCTGGGCGTAACACCGGGGAGCTGTTTTTT.

This chain joins TRBV2 and TRBJ2-1, with 9 bases that match TRBD2. CDR1 is SNHLY and CDR2 is FYNNEI in the germline V gene. V lost 2 bases, J lost 8 bases, and 7 bases stayed unmatched. This CDR3 contains 15 residues. The CDR3 region is CASSELVAGVDEQFF. CDR3 bases: TGTGCCAGCAGTGAATTGGTAGCGGGAGTGGATGAGCAGTTCTTC.

To note about this clone: Other DNA sequences within the sample encode an identical CDR3. The rearrangement joins TRBV28 to TRBJ2-5; D unclear. CDR1 is MDHEN, CDR2 SYDVKM, per germline. The CDR3 runs to 11 residues. Trimming took 6 bases from V and 2 from J, leaving 4 bases between them. The CDR3 loop is CASRQQETQYF. DNA of the CDR3: TGTGCCAGCAGGCAACAAGAGACCCAGTACTTC.

This clone has a single count. V is TRBV11-2 and J is TRBJ1-2, with TRBD1 as a possible D gene (5 bases). Germline V lookup: CDR1 SGHAT, CDR2 FQNNGV. The ends were cut back, 0 bases at V and 9 bases at J, with 17 bases in the middle. This CDR3 comprises 15 residues. The CDR3 reads CASSLDLGTGRSYTF. As DNA, the CDR3 is TGTGCCAGCAGCTTAGATCTAGGTACAGGACGGAGCTACACCTTC.

Written as DNA, the CDR3 is TGTGCCAGTAGTGGAGGGACACGAGAGACCCAGTACTTC. This encodes CASSGGTRETQYF. V usage is TRBV19 and J usage is TRBJ2-5, with D perhaps TRBD1 or TRBD2 (6 bases each). With 5 bases removed from V and 4 bases from J, the gap between germline ends came to 11 bases. This CDR3 is 13 amino acids long. Germline values: CDR1 LNHDA, CDR2 SQIVND (reference sequence).